This passage covers 15 T cell receptor beta chains from one sample sequenced in a study of cytomegalovirus exposure and HLA in healthy donors. The PCR used 60 Vbeta and 13 Jbeta primers. Only in-frame clones appear in the TCRdb table, and some are missing; sequencing was by immunoSEQ multiplex PCR. Of approximately 92,000 clones in the sample, roughly 80% are singletons; the top ten hold 1.2%. Sequencing was done on a sample of PBMCs. The origin of the receptors is a girl aged 2 to 10 in good health and CMV-seropositive.

V is TRBV15 and J is TRBJ2-3; 15 nucleotides agree with TRBD2. Germline V gene data show CDR1 as LNHNV and CDR2 as YYDKDF (reference sequence). CDR3 length: 16 residues. V trimming: 2 bases; J trimming: 6 bases; junction bases outside the gene matches: 3. The DNA for the CDR3 is TGTGCCACCAGCAGACCCGGACTAGCGGGAGGGGATACGCAGTATTTT. Encoded protein: CATSRPGLAGGDTQYF.

This clone came up a few times. This chain uses TRBV19 with TRBJ2-4, with a tentative D call TRBD1 (7 bases). Trimming pared 7 bases from V and 10 bases from J, leaving 14 bases between. The CDR3 covers 12 residues. From germline, CDR1 is LNHDA and CDR2 SQIVND (reference sequence). In DNA form, the CDR3 reads TGTGCCAGTACAGGAGGGGGCTCAATTCAGTACTTC. It encodes CASTGGGSIQYF.

J is TRBJ1-5 and V is TRBV28; maybe TRBD1 (5 bases). CDR1 and CDR2 (germline): MDHEN, SYDVKM. Trimming removed 3 bases from V and 6 bases from J, with 15 bases in between. There are 15 residues in the CDR3. This CDR3 is CASSLGQGFRQPQHF. The DNA of the CDR3 is TGTGCCAGCAGTTTGGGGCAGGGTTTTCGTCAGCCCCAGCATTTT.

This clone was seen more than once but under ten times. J is TRBJ1-4 and V is TRBV7-2, with TRBD1 identical over 8 bases. V was pared by 5 bases and J by 7 bases, with 6 bases of the junction left unmatched. CDR1 and CDR2 from the germline V gene are SGHTA and FQGNSA. The CDR3 length is 14 residues. CDR3 sequence reads: CASSPGGAGEKLFF. CDR3 sequence (DNA): TGTGCCAGCAGCCCAGGGGGCGCGGGTGAAAAACTGTTTTTT.

This clone occurred once. This sequence joins TRBV5-1 and TRBJ2-1, with TRBD2 matching 13 bases. Germline V gives CDR1 SGHRS, CDR2 YFSETQ. V trimming: 4 bases; J trimming: 14 bases; junction bases outside the gene matches: 15. The CDR3 has 16 amino acids. The CDR3: CASSPTSTSGRPLEFF. DNA of the CDR3: TGCGCCAGCAGCCCGACTTCGACTAGCGGGAGGCCCCTCGAGTTCTTC.

The V call is TRBV7-2, the J call TRBJ2-7; D remains ambiguous. The V gene's germline CDR1 is SGHTA and CDR2 FQGNSA. The length of the CDR3 is 14 residues. Trimming removed 1 base at V and 0 bases at J, with 7 bases between. This CDR3 is CASSLDIVSYEQYF. DNA of the CDR3: TGTGCCAGCAGCTTAGATATAGTCTCCTACGAGCAGTACTTC.

This chain joins TRBV30 and TRBJ2-1, with 10 bases aligning to TRBD2. Germline V gene sequence: CDR1 GTSNPN, CDR2 SVGIG (reference sequence). CDR3 length equals 15 residues. The V gene end was trimmed by 4 bases and the J gene end by 6 bases; junction bases not matched to a gene: 9. CDR3 residues: CAWNWRGTSVNEQFF. DNA for the CDR3: TGTGCCTGGAATTGGCGGGGGACTAGCGTCAATGAGCAGTTCTTC.

This sequence joins TRBV28 and TRBJ1-1; D gene uncertain. The CDR3 runs 12 residues. In germline, CDR1 is MDHEN, CDR2 SYDVKM. V was shortened by 8 bases and J by 8 bases, with 15 bases between the two germline ends. This CDR3 reads CASLTPRREAFF. CDR3 nucleotide sequence: TGTGCCAGCCTCACGCCCCGCAGGGAAGCTTTCTTT.

This chain uses TRBV18 with TRBJ1-1; 7 positions match TRBD1. CDR3 length: 16 amino acids. Unmatched junction bases numbered 8, after V lost 2 bases and J lost 2 bases. The germline CDR1 and CDR2 sequences are KGHSH and LQKENI. The CDR3 loop reads CASSPNRGLGNTEAFF. The CDR3 bases are TGTGCCAGCTCACCAAACAGGGGATTAGGTAACACTGAAGCTTTCTTT.

The CDR3 DNA sequence: TGTGCCAGCAGCGCCGGGACAGGGGATCAGCCCCAGCATTTT. This sequence encodes CASSAGTGDQPQHF. The chain couples TRBV7-8 to TRBJ1-5; 10 nucleotides line up with TRBD1. The CDR3 spans 14 residues. In germline, CDR1 is SGHVS, CDR2 FQNEAQ. The V gene end was trimmed by 5 bases and the J gene end by 5 bases; junction bases not matched to a gene: 3.

The chain links TRBV6-1 to TRBJ2-7; tentative D call: TRBD2 (5 bases). The V gene's germline CDR1 is MNHNS and CDR2 SASEGT. V was trimmed by 5 bases and J by 0 bases, leaving 5 bases between them. This CDR3 has 12 residues. In DNA, the CDR3 is TGTGCCAGCAGTACTAGCTCCTACGAGCAGTACTTC. Translating it yields CASSTSSYEQYF.

There are a few counts of this clone. The chain combines TRBV28 with TRBJ2-7, with TRBD2 matching over 12 bases. V lost 3 bases, J lost 7 bases, and 13 bases stayed unmatched. The CDR3 contains 17 residues. Looked up from germline, CDR1 is MDHEN and CDR2 is SYDVKM. This CDR3 is CASSFLMTSGSGGEQYF. As DNA, the CDR3 is TGTGCCAGCAGTTTTCTCATGACTAGCGGGAGTGGGGGAGAGCAGTACTTC. Complete variable domain (other parts from reference TRBV28 and TRBJ2-7): DVKVTQSSRYLVKRTGEKVFLECVQDMDHENMFWYRQDPGLGLRLIYFSYDVKMKEKGDIPEGYSVSREKKERFSLILESASTNQTSMYLCASSFLMTSGSGGEQYFGPGTRLTVT.

This clone was observed a few times. The chain uses TRBV14 and TRBJ1-1; perhaps TRBD1 as D (5 bases). Germline-derived CDR1 and CDR2 are SGHDN and FVKESK. The length of the CDR3 is 12 residues. The V gene lost 0 bases and the J gene lost 13 bases, with 12 bases spanning the gap. The CDR3 region is CASSQEGVTIFF. In DNA, the CDR3 is TGTGCCAGCAGCCAAGAAGGGGTTACCATTTTCTTT.

This clone has only one observation. The junction and the germline gene differ at one end; a read error may be behind it. The genes are TRBV11-2 and TRBJ2-7; D might be TRBD2 (5 bases). Germline V gene lookup returns CDR1 SGHAT and CDR2 FQNNGV. This CDR3 has 13 amino acids. CDR3 coding DNA: TGTGCCAGCACCTTAAGCGGATACTACGAGCAGTACTTC. It specifies CASTLSGYYEQYF.

The chain has TRBV9 and TRBJ2-2, with TRBD2 matching 11 bases. The junction had 0 bases not matched to a gene; V was cut back by 0 bases and J by 5 bases. Germline V gives CDR1 SGDLS, CDR2 YYNGEE. The CDR3 contains 15 residues. CDR3 nucleotides: TGTGCCAGCAGCGTAGTAGCGGGAGGGACCGGGGAGCTGTTTTTT. Translated, it gives CASSVVAGGTGELFF.